This is a list of T cell receptor beta chains from one sample in a study of CD8 T cell repertoires and HIV-1 epitope variants. No antigen has been identified for these receptors. Method: immunoSEQ multiplex PCR; TCRdb's copy keeps in-frame clones and lacks some. The table includes several thousand clones, under 75% detected once. The sequencing sample was made of cultured CD8+ T cells derived from PBMCs. These receptors all come from a male donor with HIV. Each CDR3 is given with its conserved first and last residue. The D gene is left open where the match is weak. The listing skips clone size in some rows; elsewhere it reads once, few, many or a size class.

v_gene	abundance	j_gene	d_gene	CDR3aa	CDR3nt
TRBV7-9	few	TRBJ2-7	TRBD1	CASSSRGQGPYEQYF	TGTGCCAGCAGCTCCCGAGGACAGGGCCCCTACGAGCAGTACTTC
TRBV19	.	TRBJ2-5	.	CASSIVAWETQYF	TGTGCCAGTAGTATAGTAGCATGGGAGACCCAGTACTTC
TRBV4-1	few	TRBJ2-7	.	CASSQVEGGEQYF	TGCGCCAGCAGCCAAGTTGAAGGGGGCGAGCAGTACTTC
TRBV5-8	.	TRBJ1-2	.	CASSLLNNYGYTF	TGTGCCAGCAGCTTGCTGAATAACTATGGCTACACCTTC
TRBV11-2	.	TRBJ2-7	.	CASSLVGSYEQYF	TGTGCCAGCAGCTTAGTTGGCAGTTACGAGCAGTACTTC
TRBV5-1	.	TRBJ2-5	.	CASSLLGILEETQYF	TGCGCCAGCAGCTTGCTTGGGATTTTGGAAGAGACCCAGTACTTC
TRBV5-2	once	TRBJ1-2	.	CASSQDPPDLDYGYTF	TGCGCCAGCAGCCAAGATCCCCCAGACTTGGACTATGGCTACACCTTC
TRBV7-9	.	TRBJ2-5	.	CASSSTQGLETQYF	TGTGCCAGCAGCTCGACCCAGGGTTTAGAGACCCAGTACTTC
TRBV27	.	TRBJ1-5	.	CASGLLNNQPQHF	TGTGCCAGCGGACTGCTAAACAATCAGCCCCAGCATTTT
TRBV27	.	TRBJ2-3	.	CASSLLGPYTDTQYF	TGTGCCAGCAGTTTACTGGGGCCCTACACAGATACGCAGTATTTT
TRBV11-2	.	TRBJ2-7	TRBD2	CASSFGVAGSNEQYF	TGTGCCAGCAGCTTCGGGGTAGCGGGAAGCAACGAGCAGTACTTC
TRBV6-1	.	TRBJ2-7	.	CASSERGWPASYEQYF	TGTGCCAGCAGTGAAAGAGGATGGCCGGCCTCCTACGAGCAGTACTTC
TRBV6-5	medium-sized	TRBJ2-6	TRBD1	CASSYTGGSGANVLTF	TGTGCCAGCAGTTACACAGGGGGCTCTGGGGCCAACGTCCTGACTTTC
TRBV4-3	.	TRBJ2-7	.	CASSQFAEYEQYF	TGCGCCAGCAGCCAATTTGCAGAGTACGAGCAGTACTTC
TRBV10-2	few	TRBJ1-2	.	CASSGQALYGYTF	TGCGCCAGCAGTGGACAGGCTCTTTATGGCTACACCTTC
TRBV10-1	few	TRBJ2-1	TRBD2	CASSGTSGSYNEQFF	TGCGCCAGCAGTGGGACTAGCGGCTCCTACAATGAGCAGTTCTTC
TRBV19	.	TRBJ2-1	TRBD2	CASSMEVAGGPGEQFF	TGTGCCAGTAGTATGGAGGTAGCGGGAGGGCCCGGTGAGCAGTTCTTC